This entry describes one T cell receptor beta chain. Its specificity is not known. Germline values: CDR1 SGDLS, CDR2 YYNGEE. The CDR3 is 15 amino acids. With 60 Vbeta and 13 Jbeta primers, the PCR was carried out. Assay: immunoSEQ multiplex PCR; the TCRdb copy retains only in-frame clones and omits some. The sample table includes around 210,000 clones. The sample belongs to a study of cytomegalovirus exposure and HLA in healthy donors. Findings and caveats of the study: It was only CMV serostatus that was available as immune exposure information. Researchers catalogued 160 or so TCR beta chains as cytomegalovirus-associated.

Source material: PBMCs. The TCR originated in a girl aged 2 to 9 in good health and CMV-seropositive. The chain couples TRBV9 to TRBJ2-5; 9 positions agree with TRBD2. The end of the DNA is better explained by TRBJ2-7, so the J call may be wrong. The CDR3 region is CASSVGLADTYEQYF. In DNA, the CDR3 is TGTGCCAGCAGCGTAGGACTAGCGGATACCTACGAGCAGTACTTC.